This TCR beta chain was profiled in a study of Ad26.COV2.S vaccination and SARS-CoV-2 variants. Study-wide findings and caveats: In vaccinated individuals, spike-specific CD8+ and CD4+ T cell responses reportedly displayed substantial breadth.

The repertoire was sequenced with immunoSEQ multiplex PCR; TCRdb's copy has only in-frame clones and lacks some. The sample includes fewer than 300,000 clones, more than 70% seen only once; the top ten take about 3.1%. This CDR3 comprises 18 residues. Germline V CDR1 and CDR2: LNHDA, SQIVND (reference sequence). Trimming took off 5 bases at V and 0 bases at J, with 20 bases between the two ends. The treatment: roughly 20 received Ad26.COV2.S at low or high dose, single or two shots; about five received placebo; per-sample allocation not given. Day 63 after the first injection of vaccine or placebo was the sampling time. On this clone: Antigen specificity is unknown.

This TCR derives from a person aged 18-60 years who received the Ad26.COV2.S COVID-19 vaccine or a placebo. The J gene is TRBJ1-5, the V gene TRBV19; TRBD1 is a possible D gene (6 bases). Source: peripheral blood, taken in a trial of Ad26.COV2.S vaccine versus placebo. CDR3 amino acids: CASSLLDSQGDSNQPQHF. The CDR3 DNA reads TGTGCCAGTAGTCTCCTGGACAGCCAAGGTGATAGCAATCAGCCCCAGCATTTT.